The 25 T cell receptor beta chains given below trace back to one sample, sequenced in a study of T cell responses to AZD1222 COVID-19 vaccine. TCRdb's copy holds only in-frame clones and misses some; the assay was immunoSEQ multiplex PCR. In the table there are some 150,000 clones, around 90% of which are singletons. This sample comprised peripheral blood, obtained on day 0 of AZD1222 vaccination. All receptors come from an adult in good health.

This clone showed up just a few times. The chain recombines TRBV7-8 with TRBJ2-7, with 7 nucleotides matching TRBD2. Germline loops: CDR1 SGHVS, CDR2 FQNEAQ. V lost 1 base to trimming and J lost 3 bases; unmatched junction nucleotides: 3. CDR3 length: 14 amino acids. The CDR3 region has the DNA TGTGCCAGCAGCTTAGTACGGGGGGACTACGAGCAGTACTTC. The encoded protein is CASSLVRGDYEQYF.

This clone was observed a handful of times. The chain couples TRBV9 to TRBJ1-5; 8 nucleotides agree with TRBD1. The ends lost 4 bases at V and 6 bases at J; junction bases unmatched: 9. This CDR3 has 15 residues. The germline CDR1 and CDR2 sequences are SGDLS and YYNGEE. The DNA for the CDR3 is TGTGCCAGCAGCCTAACGGACAGGGTAGGTCAGCCCCAGCATTTT. Residues: CASSLTDRVGQPQHF.

The gene calls are TRBV19 and TRBJ1-2; no firm D call. This CDR3 comprises 12 residues. V lost 6 bases, J lost 3 bases, and 8 bases lay in between. From germline, CDR1 is LNHDA and CDR2 SQIVND (reference sequence). The chain's CDR3 is CASRLGDYGYTF. CDR3 bases: TGTGCCAGTAGGCTCGGGGACTATGGCTACACCTTC.

This chain links TRBV27 with TRBJ1-6, with 8 positions matching TRBD1. CDR3 length: 16 residues. Germline V CDR1 and CDR2: MNHEY, SMNVEV (reference sequence). V gave up 0 bases and J gave up 7 bases; unmatched junction bases: 5. CDR3 residues: CASSLSQGAPNSPLHF. The CDR3, as DNA: TGTGCCAGCAGTTTATCGCAGGGGGCGCCGAATTCACCCCTCCACTTT.

In nucleotides, the CDR3 is TGCGCCAGCAGCACAACGGACAGGGTAAATGGCTACACCTTC. It is translated as CASSTTDRVNGYTF. The V gene is TRBV5-1, the J gene TRBJ1-2; 8 positions agree with TRBD1. The V segment lost 4 bases and the J segment 6 bases; nucleotides outside the gene matches: 8. There are 14 residues in the CDR3. Germline V CDR1 and CDR2: SGHRS, YFSETQ.

V usage is TRBV5-1 and J usage is TRBJ1-2; 9 bases line up with TRBD1. The CDR3 length is 13 residues. Germline CDR1 is SGHRS and CDR2 is YFSETQ. V was pared by 5 bases and J by 7 bases, with 6 bases of the junction left unmatched. The CDR3 region is CASSRDRASGYTF. CDR3 sequence (DNA): TGCGCCAGCAGTAGGGACAGGGCCTCTGGCTACACCTTC.

The DNA of the CDR3 is TGTGCCAGCAGCACTAGGTCTCTGAACACTGAAGCTTTCTTT. Its translation: CASSTRSLNTEAFF. The V and J genes are TRBV21-1 and TRBJ1-1. TRBV21-1 is assigned pseudogene status. The CDR3 runs to 14 residues.

This chain connects TRBV19 to TRBJ1-4; maybe TRBD1 (5 bases). V was shortened by 5 bases and J by 0 bases, with 13 bases between the two germline ends. The germline CDR1 and CDR2 sequences are LNHDA and SQIVND (reference sequence). This CDR3 has 16 residues. CDR3 region: CASSPRDAATNEKLFF. DNA for the CDR3: TGTGCCAGTAGTCCCCGGGACGCCGCAACTAATGAAAAACTGTTTTTT. Full variable domain (outside the CDR3, taken from reference TRBV19 and TRBJ1-4): DGGITQSPKYLFRKEGQNVTLSCEQNLNHDAMYWYRQDPGQGLRLIYYSQIVNDFQKGDIAEGYSVSREKKESFPLTVTSAQKNPTAFYLCASSPRDAATNEKLFFGSGTQLSVL.

The V and J genes are TRBV12-3 or TRBV12-4 and TRBJ1-1; D unresolved. The CDR3 extends over 12 amino acids. The V gene lost 3 bases and the J gene lost 2 bases, with 4 bases spanning the gap. The CDR3 coding sequence is TGTGCCAGCAGTTTGGGAAACACTGAAGCTTTCTTT. Translated, it gives CASSLGNTEAFF.

This chain joins TRBV27 and TRBJ2-7; 8 positions agree with TRBD1. CDR1 and CDR2 from the germline V gene are MNHEY and SMNVEV (reference sequence). V lost 6 bases to trimming and J lost 6 bases; unmatched junction nucleotides: 7. The CDR3 loop spans 13 amino acids. This chain's CDR3 is CASRQGAGREQYF. The CDR3 DNA sequence: TGTGCCAGCAGGCAGGGGGCAGGTCGCGAGCAGTACTTC.

This chain joins TRBV5-6 and TRBJ2-7; 11 nucleotides agree with TRBD1. With 5 bases clipped from V and 5 bases from J, the junction kept 3 bases outside the gene matches. The CDR3 loop spans 13 amino acids. The V gene's germline CDR1 is SGHDT and CDR2 YYEEEE. The CDR3 region has the DNA TGTGCCAGCAGGGGACAGGGGGGGAACGAGCAGTACTTC. The encoded protein is CASRGQGGNEQYF.

This chain joins TRBV6-5 and TRBJ1-1; D perhaps matches TRBD1 (5 bases). Trimming left V 0 bases short and J 0 bases short, with 8 bases between. This CDR3 region has 15 residues. Germline CDR1 and CDR2: MNHEY and SVGAGI. CDR3 in amino acids: CASSYSRQLNTEAFF. DNA of the CDR3: TGTGCCAGCAGTTACTCGAGACAGCTGAACACTGAAGCTTTCTTT.

The CDR3 region has the DNA TGTGCCAGCAGCTTAGGGCCGAGGGGGTACGAGCAGTACTTC. Translating gives CASSLGPRGYEQYF. The rearrangement uses TRBV7-2 and TRBJ2-7; D possibly corresponds to TRBD1 (6 bases). The CDR3 is 14 amino acids. The germline V gene has CDR1 SGHTA and CDR2 FQGNSA. The V and J ends lost 1 base and 4 bases respectively, with 11 bases between them.

V and J are TRBV4-3 and TRBJ1-5; D might be TRBD1 (6 bases). Germline V gene lookup returns CDR1 LGHNA and CDR2 YSLEER. The CDR3 consists of 15 residues. With 1 base removed from V and 7 bases from J, the gap between germline ends came to 14 bases. The CDR3 region is CASSQGAAGEQPQHF. CDR3 DNA: TGCGCCAGCAGCCAAGGGGCGGCAGGGGAACAGCCCCAGCATTTT.

The chain links TRBV28 to TRBJ1-2, with D possibly matching TRBD1 (5 bases). The V end was cut by 7 bases, the J end by 8 bases, with 17 bases between. The germline CDR1 and CDR2 sequences are MDHEN and SYDVKM. The CDR3 runs 13 residues. The CDR3 region is CASTGGSMEGYTF. In nucleotides, the CDR3 is TGTGCCAGCACGGGGGGGAGTATGGAAGGCTACACCTTC.

This chain connects TRBV6-2 or TRBV6-3 to TRBJ2-7; D is perhaps TRBD2 (5 bases). The V end was cut by 2 bases, the J end by 2 bases, with 28 bases between. Germline loops: CDR1 MNHEY, CDR2 SVGEGT. CDR3 size: 20 residues. CDR3 bases: TGTGCCAGCAGTTACCTCCCGCGTATAGAGCAATATTCCGGGGCCTACGAGCAGTACTTC. Protein product: CASSYLPRIEQYSGAYEQYF.

This chain uses TRBV19 with TRBJ1-1; no reliable D call. Germline lookup yields CDR1 LNHDA and CDR2 SQIVND (reference sequence). Trimming cost V 6 bases and J 1 base, with 9 bases left between them. This CDR3 comprises 13 residues. CDR3 region: CASSFSWNTEAFF. CDR3 bases: TGTGCCAGTAGCTTTAGCTGGAACACTGAAGCTTTCTTT.

The rearrangement uses TRBV5-1 and TRBJ1-1, with 9 bases identical to TRBD1. Germline values: CDR1 SGHRS, CDR2 YFSETQ. With 2 bases clipped from V and 1 base from J, the junction kept 3 bases outside the gene matches. The CDR3 has 15 residues. The CDR3 region is CASSLTGGENTEAFF. The CDR3 DNA follows: TGCGCCAGCAGCTTAACAGGGGGCGAGAACACTGAAGCTTTCTTT.

The genes are TRBV4-2 and TRBJ2-1, with TRBD1 identical over 8 bases. V shed 4 bases, J shed 5 bases, and the junction held 1 base outside the gene matches. The length of the CDR3 is 13 residues. CDR1 and CDR2 from the germline V gene are LGHNA and YNFKEQ. The CDR3: CASSPDRDNEQFF. The CDR3 bases are TGTGCCAGCAGCCCGGACAGGGACAATGAGCAGTTCTTC.

The chain combines TRBV9 with TRBJ2-7, with 10 bases lining up with TRBD2. V was clipped by 1 base and J by 2 bases; unmatched bases: 9. The germline V gene encodes CDR1 SGDLS and CDR2 YYNGEE. This CDR3 is 17 amino acids long. The chain's CDR3 is CASSVTPSGGSTYEQYF. The CDR3 nucleotides read TGTGCCAGCAGCGTAACGCCTAGCGGGGGCTCTACCTACGAGCAGTACTTC. Full variable domain (outside the CDR3, taken from reference TRBV9 and TRBJ2-7): DSGVTQTPKHLITATGQRVTLRCSPRSGDLSVYWYQQSLDQGLQFLIQYYNGEERAKGNILERFSAQQFPDLHSELNLSSLELGDSALYFCASSVTPSGGSTYEQYFGPGTRLTVT.

This chain connects TRBV3-1 (or the pseudogene TRBV3-2) to TRBJ1-2; a possible D gene is TRBD1 (5 bases). The CDR3 runs 13 residues. Germline V gives CDR1 LGHDT, CDR2 YNNKEL (reference sequence). V dropped 3 bases and J dropped 2 bases, with 7 bases sitting between them. CDR3: CASSQTDNYGYTF. CDR3 coding DNA: TGTGCCAGCAGCCAGACAGACAACTATGGCTACACCTTC.

This chain connects TRBV7-6 to TRBJ1-4; unclear D gene. With 2 bases removed from V and 5 bases from J, the gap between germline ends came to 9 bases. The CDR3 spans 14 residues. Germline values: CDR1 SGHVS, CDR2 FNYEAQ. CDR3 coding DNA: TGTGCCAGCAGCTTATTCGGACTCAATGAAAAACTGTTTTTT. It specifies CASSLFGLNEKLFF.

The chain has TRBV7-2 and TRBJ1-2; D gene uncertain. Germline V gene sequence: CDR1 SGHTA, CDR2 FQGNSA. Trimming took 3 bases from V and 8 from J, leaving 13 bases between them. The CDR3 totals 13 residues. CDR3 region: CASSFRGYEGYTF. CDR3 DNA sequence: TGTGCCAGCAGCTTCCGGGGATATGAAGGCTACACCTTC.

The chain joins TRBV6-1 to TRBJ1-3, with 7 bases fitting TRBD1. V shed 4 bases and J 4 bases; nucleotides not matched to a gene: 10. There are 16 residues in the CDR3. Germline-derived CDR1 and CDR2 are MNHNS and SASEGT. For the CDR3, the DNA is TGTGCCAGCAGTGCACAGGGAGGGGGCCAAGGAAACACCATATATTTT. This codes for CASSAQGGGQGNTIYF.

The genes are TRBV6-1 and TRBJ2-2; no clear D gene. The V end was cut by 2 bases, the J end by 1 base, with 8 bases between. This CDR3 is built from 15 residues. Germline V gives CDR1 MNHNS, CDR2 SASEGT. CDR3 sequence reads: CASSERNWNTGELFF. DNA of the CDR3: TGTGCCAGCAGTGAAAGAAATTGGAACACCGGGGAGCTGTTTTTT.